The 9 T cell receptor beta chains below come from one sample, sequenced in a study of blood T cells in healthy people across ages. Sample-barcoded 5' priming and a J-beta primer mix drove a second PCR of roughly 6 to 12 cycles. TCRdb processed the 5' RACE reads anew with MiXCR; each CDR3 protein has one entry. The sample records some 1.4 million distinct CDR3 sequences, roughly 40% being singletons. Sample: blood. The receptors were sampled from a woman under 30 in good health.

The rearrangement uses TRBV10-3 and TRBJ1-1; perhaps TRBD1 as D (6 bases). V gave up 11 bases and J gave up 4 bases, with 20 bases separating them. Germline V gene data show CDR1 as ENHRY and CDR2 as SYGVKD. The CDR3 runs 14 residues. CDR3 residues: CASQGGVGGTEAFF. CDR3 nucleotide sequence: TGTGCCTCCCAAGGTGGTGTAGGGGGCACTGAAGCTTTCTTT.

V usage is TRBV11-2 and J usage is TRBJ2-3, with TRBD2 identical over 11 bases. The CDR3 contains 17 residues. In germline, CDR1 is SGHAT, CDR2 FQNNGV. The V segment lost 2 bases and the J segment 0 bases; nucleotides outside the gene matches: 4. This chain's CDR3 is CASSLRLAGGSTDTQYF. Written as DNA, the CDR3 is TGTGCCAGCAGCTTACGTCTAGCGGGGGGTAGCACAGATACGCAGTATTTT.

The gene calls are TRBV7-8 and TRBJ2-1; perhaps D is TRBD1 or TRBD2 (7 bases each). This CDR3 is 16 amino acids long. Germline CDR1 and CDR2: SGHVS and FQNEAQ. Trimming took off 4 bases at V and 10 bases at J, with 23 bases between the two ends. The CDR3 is CASSSQGGGGNGEQFF. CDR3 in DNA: TGTGCCAGCAGCTCCCAGGGGGGCGGGGGTAACGGAGAGCAGTTCTTC.

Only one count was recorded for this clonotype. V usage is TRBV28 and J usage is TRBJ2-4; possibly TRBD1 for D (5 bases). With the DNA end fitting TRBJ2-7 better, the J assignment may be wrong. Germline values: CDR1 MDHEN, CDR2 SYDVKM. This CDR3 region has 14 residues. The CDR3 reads CASRFSRVTYEQYF. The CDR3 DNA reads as TGTGCCAGCAGATTTTCCAGGGTAACCTACGAGCAGTACTTC.

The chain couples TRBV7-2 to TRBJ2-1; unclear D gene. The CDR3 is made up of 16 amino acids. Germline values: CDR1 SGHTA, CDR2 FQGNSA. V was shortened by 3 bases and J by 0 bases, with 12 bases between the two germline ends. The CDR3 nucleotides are TGTGCCAGCAGCTTGGGCCCCGCCTCCTCCTACAATGAGCAGTTCTTC. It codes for CASSLGPASSYNEQFF.

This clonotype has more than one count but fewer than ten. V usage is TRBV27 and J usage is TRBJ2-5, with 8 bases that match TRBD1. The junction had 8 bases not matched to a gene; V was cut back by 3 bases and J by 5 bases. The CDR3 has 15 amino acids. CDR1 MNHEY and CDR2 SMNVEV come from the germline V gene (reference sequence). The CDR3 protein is CASSFSGGARETQYF. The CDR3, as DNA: TGTGCCAGCAGTTTTTCAGGGGGCGCGCGGGAGACCCAGTACTTC.

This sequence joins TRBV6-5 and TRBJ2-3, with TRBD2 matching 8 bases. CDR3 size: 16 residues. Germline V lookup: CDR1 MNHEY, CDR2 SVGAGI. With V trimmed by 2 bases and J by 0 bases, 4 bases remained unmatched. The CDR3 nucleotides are TGTGCCAGCAGTTACGGGGCGGGAGGCAGCACAGATACGCAGTATTTT. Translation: CASSYGAGGSTDTQYF.

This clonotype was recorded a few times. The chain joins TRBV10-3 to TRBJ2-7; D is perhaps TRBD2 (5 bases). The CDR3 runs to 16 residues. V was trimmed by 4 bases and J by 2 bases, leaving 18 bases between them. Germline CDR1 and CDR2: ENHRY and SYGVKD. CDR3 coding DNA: TGTGCCATCAGTGCGGGTCAGGTTAGCGATACCTACGAGCAGTACTTC. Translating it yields CAISAGQVSDTYEQYF.

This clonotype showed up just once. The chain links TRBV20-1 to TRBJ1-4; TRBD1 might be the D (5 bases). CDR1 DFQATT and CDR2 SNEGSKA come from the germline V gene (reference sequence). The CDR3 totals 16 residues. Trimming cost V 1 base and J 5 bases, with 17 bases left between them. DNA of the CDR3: TGCAGTGCTAGAGCGAACGGGGCAGGGAGGAATGAAAAACTGTTTTTT. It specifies CSARANGAGRNEKLFF.